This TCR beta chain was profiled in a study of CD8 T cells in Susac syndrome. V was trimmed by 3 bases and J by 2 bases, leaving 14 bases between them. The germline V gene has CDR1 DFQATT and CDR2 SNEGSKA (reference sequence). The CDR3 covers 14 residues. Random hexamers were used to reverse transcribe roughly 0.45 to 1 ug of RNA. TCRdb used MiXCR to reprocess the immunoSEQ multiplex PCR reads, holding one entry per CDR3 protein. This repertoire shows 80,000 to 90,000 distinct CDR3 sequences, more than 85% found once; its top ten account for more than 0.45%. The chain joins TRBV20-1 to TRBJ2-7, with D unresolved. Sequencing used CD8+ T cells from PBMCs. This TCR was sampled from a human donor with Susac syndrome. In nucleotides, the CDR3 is TGCAGTGCTAGGCCCCGGTCCGGTCCCTACGAGCAGTACTTC. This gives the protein CSARPRSGPYEQYF.